The 21 T cell receptor beta chains below were found in one sample sequenced in a study of T cell clones after liver transplantation. Their antigens remain unidentified. TCRbeta sequences of proliferating CFSE-low MLR cells were labeled alloreactive. Sequencing was performed with immunoSEQ multiplex PCR; in TCRdb, only in-frame clones are kept and a portion is missing. The sample yields around 2,100 clones, more than 20% seen once. Sequenced: CD8+ T cells from cultured PBMCs. The receptors derive from a human patient who received a liver transplant. Certain T cells may be donor cells from the graft.

In the case of this clone: Only one base separates this from a far larger clonotype, so it likely reflects a read error. This sequence joins TRBV29-1 and TRBJ2-7; possibly TRBD2 for D (5 bases). The CDR3 contains 13 residues. V lost 5 bases and J 1 base, leaving 12 bases between the germline ends. Germline V CDR1 and CDR2: SQVTM, ANQGSEA. In DNA form, the CDR3 reads TGCAGCGTTCGGACTCGCGGGTCCTACGAGCAGTACTTC. It specifies CSVRTRGSYEQYF.

In the case of this clone: Given a far larger clone just one base away, this is likely a sequencing read error. CDR3 sequence: CASRGGQVISGANVLTF. The CDR3 DNA reads TGTGCCAGCAGGGGGGGACAGGTTATCTCTGGGGCCAACGTCCTGACTTTC. The V and J genes are TRBV11-2 and TRBJ2-6, with 8 bases lining up with TRBD1. With 6 bases clipped from V and 0 bases from J, the junction kept 7 bases outside the gene matches. There are 17 residues in the CDR3. From germline, CDR1 is SGHAT and CDR2 FQNNGV.

This chain links TRBV28 with TRBJ2-7; 7 bases line up with TRBD2. This CDR3 has 16 amino acids. Trimming at V came to 6 bases and at J to 4 bases, leaving 15 bases not matched to a gene. Germline V gene lookup returns CDR1 MDHEN and CDR2 SYDVKM. The CDR3 nucleotides read TGTGCCAGCAGCCTCTTTGGGGGGGAGGGGTGGTACGAGCAGTACGTC. Its protein product is CASSLFGGEGWYEQYV.

This chain connects TRBV27 to TRBJ1-2; possible D gene TRBD1, 6 bases. The V and J ends lost 0 bases and 7 bases respectively, with 15 bases between them. Germline V gives CDR1 MNHEY, CDR2 SMNVEV (reference sequence). The length of the CDR3 is 15 residues. DNA for the CDR3: TGTGCCAGCAGTTTATCGTTGGGGGGGGCTAGTGGCTACACCTTC. Its protein is CASSLSLGGASGYTF.

This clone is large by share. This chain uses TRBV14 with TRBJ1-2, with D uncertain. V shed 1 base and J shed 7 bases, with 10 bases lying between them. Germline CDR1 and CDR2: SGHDN and FVKESK. The length of the CDR3 is 13 residues. The CDR3 DNA sequence: TGTGCCAGCAGCCAAGTTCGGAGTATTGGCTACACCTTC. It codes for CASSQVRSIGYTF. The variable domain in full, with the rest retrieved from reference TRBV14 and TRBJ1-2, is EAGVTQFPSHSVIEKGQTVTLRCDPISGHDNLYWYRRVMGKEIKFLLHFVKESKQDESGMPNNRFLAERTGGTYSTLKVQPAELEDSGVYFCASSQVRSIGYTFGSGTRLTVV.

Turning to this clone: Other DNA sequences in the same sample also yield this CDR3. As DNA, the CDR3 is TGTGCCACCGGGCGGGGGGAGGGCGCCTACGAGCAGTACTTC. Its translation: CATGRGEGAYEQYF. The chain employs TRBV10-3 and TRBJ2-7, with TRBD2 identical over 8 bases. The CDR3 is made up of 14 amino acids. The J segment lost 2 bases and the V segment lost 10 bases, leaving 10 bases of the junction unmatched. CDR1 is ENHRY and CDR2 is SYGVKD in the germline V gene.

This clone appeared a few times. A single base separates this from a much larger clone, so it may be a read error. V gene TRBV5-6 combines with J gene TRBJ2-7, with 13 bases that match TRBD2. CDR1 and CDR2 (germline): SGHDT, YYEEEE. The CDR3 is 17 amino acids. The J segment lost 4 bases and the V segment lost 3 bases, leaving 10 bases of the junction unmatched. CDR3 in DNA: TGTGCCAGCAGCTGGTGGACTAGCGGGAGATTGGGGTACGAGCAGTACTTC. This gives the protein CASSWWTSGRLGYEQYF.

The genes are TRBV10-1 and TRBJ1-3; D gene unclear. Per germline, CDR1 WNHNN and CDR2 SYGVQD (reference sequence). The CDR3 length is 13 residues. V was clipped by 3 bases and J by 0 bases, with 3 bases between them. CDR3 residues: CASSDSSGNTIYF. CDR3 sequence (DNA): TGCGCCAGCAGTGACAGCTCTGGAAACACCATATATTTT.

A remark on this clone: One end of the junction does not line up with germline, which may come from a read error. The V gene is TRBV7-7, the J gene TRBJ2-1; D gene uncertain. Looked up from germline, CDR1 is SSHAT and CDR2 is FNYEAQ (reference sequence). CDR3 size: 15 residues. CDR3 protein: CASSFGLSSYNEQFF. The DNA for the CDR3 is TGTGCTAGCAGCTTCGGGTTGAGCTCCTACAATGAGCAGTTCTTC.

The CDR3 sequence is CASSFTFGDGKTYGYTF. Written as DNA, the CDR3 is TGTGCCAGCAGCTTCACATTCGGAGACGGAAAGACCTATGGCTACACCTTC. The chain links TRBV7-2 to TRBJ1-2; D is undetermined. CDR1 and CDR2 (germline): SGHTA, FQGNSA. V lost 3 bases and J 4 bases, leaving 21 bases between the germline ends. The CDR3 is 17 amino acids.

The chain has TRBV6-5 and TRBJ2-5, with D perhaps TRBD1 (6 bases). The DNA end is a closer match to TRBJ2-7, so the J assignment may be wrong. Germline V gene lookup returns CDR1 MNHEY and CDR2 SVGAGI. CDR3 size: 14 residues. The CDR3: CASSYGGRGYEQYF. Written as DNA, the CDR3 is TGTGCCAGCAGTTACGGGGGCAGGGGCTACGAGCAGTACTTC.

This clone was detected only a few times. The chain links TRBV28 to TRBJ2-5, with D tentatively TRBD2 (5 bases). The J call could be wrong; TRBJ2-7 is a better fit for the DNA end. This CDR3 is built from 14 residues. CDR1 and CDR2 from the germline V gene are MDHEN and SYDVKM. Here the CDR3 DNA reads TGTGCCAGCAGTCTATCCGCAGAGGGCTACGAGCAGTACTTC. The encoded protein is CASSLSAEGYEQYF.

On this clone: This may arise from a read error, as a much more abundant clone is one base away. The chain carries TRBV5-1 and TRBJ2-5; D might be TRBD1 or TRBD2, each matching 5 bases. CDR1 SGHRS and CDR2 YFSETQ come from the germline V gene. V was shortened by 6 bases and J by 11 bases, with 17 bases between the two germline ends. This CDR3 is built from 12 residues. The CDR3 here is CASTWDGYGQYF. DNA of the CDR3: TGCGCCAGCACCTGGGACGGATACGGGCAGTACTTC.

The V gene is TRBV25-1, the J gene TRBJ2-7, with 9 positions matching TRBD2. The CDR3 loop spans 16 amino acids. V lost 5 bases and J lost 0; bases outside the gene matches: 8. Germline V gives CDR1 MGHDK, CDR2 SYGVNS. The CDR3 coding sequence is TGTGCCAGCAGTCCTCCGGGACTAGCCGACTCCTACGAGCAGTACTTC. Translating it yields CASSPPGLADSYEQYF.

The chain links TRBV2 to TRBJ1-1; D is possibly TRBD1 (5 bases). The V gene lost 5 bases and the J gene lost 0 bases, with 16 bases spanning the gap. The CDR3 has 16 residues. CDR1 and CDR2 from the germline V gene are SNHLY and FYNNEI. The CDR3 region is CASSPPPLGVNTEAFF. CDR3 sequence (DNA): TGTGCCAGCAGTCCCCCCCCCTTAGGGGTGAACACTGAAGCTTTCTTT.

As for this clone: A far larger clone differs by one base, so this is likely a read error. The chain employs TRBV9 and TRBJ1-5, with D maybe TRBD1 (5 bases). The CDR3 covers 13 residues. V was cut by 4 bases and J by 1 base, with 6 bases left in between. Germline V gives CDR1 SGDLS, CDR2 YYNGEE. The CDR3 region is CASSRGSNQPQHF. DNA of the CDR3: TGTGCCAGCAGCCGGGGCAGCAATCAGCCCCAGCATTTT.

The rearrangement joins TRBV28 to TRBJ1-5; D call uncertain. The CDR3 sequence is 15 residues long. Trimming took off 5 bases at V and 0 bases at J, with 11 bases between the two ends. Germline assignment: CDR1 MDHEN and CDR2 SYDVKM. CDR3 region: CASSEVRVSNQPQHF. The CDR3 coding sequence is TGTGCCAGCAGTGAGGTGAGGGTTAGCAATCAGCCCCAGCATTTT. Together with reference TRBV28 and TRBJ1-5, the CDR3 gives the full variable domain: DVKVTQSSRYLVKRTGEKVFLECVQDMDHENMFWYRQDPGLGLRLIYFSYDVKMKEKGDIPEGYSVSREKKERFSLILESASTNQTSMYLCASSEVRVSNQPQHFGDGTRLSIL.

This clone was seen more than once but under ten times. It differs at one base from a far larger clone, so likely a read error. Other DNA sequences in the sample encode the same CDR3. This chain uses TRBV11-2 with TRBJ2-6, with 10 nucleotides matching TRBD2. Germline V gives CDR1 SGHAT, CDR2 FQNNGV. The CDR3 loop spans 17 amino acids. Here the CDR3 DNA reads TGCGCCAGCGGGGGGGCACAGGTTATCTCTGGGGCCAACGTCCTGACTTTC. Protein product: CASGGAQVISGANVLTF.

The chain recombines TRBV5-1 with TRBJ2-5; no clear D. The CDR3 sequence is 15 residues long. Germline CDR1 SGHRS, CDR2 YFSETQ. Deletions cut 5 bases from V and 5 bases from J, with 19 bases between. CDR3: CASRPLKPVGETQYF. CDR3 coding DNA: TGCGCCAGCAGGCCCCTTAAACCAGTCGGGGAGACCCAGTACTTC.

This chain connects TRBV6-5 to TRBJ1-1; no reliable D call. Germline V gene lookup returns CDR1 MNHEY and CDR2 SVGAGI. The CDR3 contains 13 residues. Between the trimmed V and J ends, which lost 5 bases and 5 bases, there was a span of 12 bases. Written as DNA, the CDR3 is TGTGCCAGCAGTCTTTATAGAGGGACTGAAGCTTTCTTT. Translation gives CASSLYRGTEAFF.

Judged by abundance, this clone is medium-sized (0.01 to 0.1%). This chain connects TRBV15 to TRBJ2-1; no clear D gene. Per germline, CDR1 LNHNV and CDR2 YYDKDF (reference sequence). The CDR3 totals 15 residues. The germline V and J ends were trimmed by 0 bases and 4 bases, with 10 bases remaining between them. In DNA, the CDR3 is TGTGCCACCAGCAGAGATCCGAACGATTACAATGAGCAGTTCTTC. Residues: CATSRDPNDYNEQFF.